The source of this T cell receptor (beta chain) is a study of T-cell reconstitution after alpha-beta-depleted transplantation in children. Looked up from germline, CDR1 is LNHDA and CDR2 is SQIVND (reference sequence). V was clipped by 10 bases and J by 6 bases, with 13 bases between them. This CDR3 contains 13 residues. This clonotype has ten or more counts. Its antigen is not known. As it was prepared, the TCRbeta library received unique molecular identifiers. TCRdb reprocessed the PCR reads via MiXCR and lists one record per CDR3 protein. The data hold some 550,000 distinct CDR3 sequences, with roughly 23% observed a single time. Findings and caveats of the study: Surviving recipient T cells and thymic progenitors produced the high day-60 TCRbeta diversity seen in some patients. A year post-transplant, T-cell counts and diversity derived mostly from newly produced T cells. Expanded graft clones, several hundred of them, were reportedly the source of alpha-beta T cells about two months after transplant.

The sequence was obtained from a boy in the first two years of life who had a stem cell transplant for acute myeloid leukemia, so the T cells may come from the graft donor. The source material was PBMCs, mostly from graft donor cells, sampled 360 days after TCRalphabeta/CD19-depleted stem cell transplant. The chain joins TRBV19 to TRBJ1-6, with unresolved D. The CDR3 loop reads CATRRGANSPLHF. The CDR3 DNA follows: TGTGCCACCCGGCGGGGTGCTAATTCACCCCTCCACTTT.